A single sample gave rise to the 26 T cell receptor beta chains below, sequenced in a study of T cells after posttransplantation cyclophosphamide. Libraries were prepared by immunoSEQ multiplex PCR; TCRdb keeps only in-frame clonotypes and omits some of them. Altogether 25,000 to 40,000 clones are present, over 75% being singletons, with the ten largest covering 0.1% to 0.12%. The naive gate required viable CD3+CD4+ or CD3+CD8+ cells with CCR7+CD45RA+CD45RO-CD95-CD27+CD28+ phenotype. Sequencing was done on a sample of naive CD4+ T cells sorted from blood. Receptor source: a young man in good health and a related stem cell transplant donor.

The CDR3 nucleotides read TGTGCCAGCACCTTGGACAGGTCCTCCTACGAGCAGTACTTC. Its protein product is CASTLDRSSYEQYF. This chain uses TRBV7-2 with TRBJ2-7, with TRBD1 identical over 7 bases. There are 14 residues in the CDR3. With 7 bases clipped from V and 0 bases from J, the junction kept 6 bases outside the gene matches. Germline V gene lookup returns CDR1 SGHTA and CDR2 FQGNSA.

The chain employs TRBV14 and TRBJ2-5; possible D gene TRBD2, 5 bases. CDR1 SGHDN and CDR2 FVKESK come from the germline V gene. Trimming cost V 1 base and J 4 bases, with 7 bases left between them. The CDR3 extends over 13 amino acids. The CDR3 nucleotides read TGTGCCAGCAGCCAAGGGCTAGCAGAGACCCAGTACTTC. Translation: CASSQGLAETQYF.

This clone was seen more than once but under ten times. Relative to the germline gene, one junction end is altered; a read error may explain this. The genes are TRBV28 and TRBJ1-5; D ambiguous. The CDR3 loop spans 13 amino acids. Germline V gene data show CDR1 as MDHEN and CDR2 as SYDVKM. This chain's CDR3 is CASSTVSHQPQHF. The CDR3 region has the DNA TGTGCCAGCAGTACCGTTAGCCATCAGCCCCAGCATTTT.

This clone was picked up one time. The CDR3 loop is CASSLTGTTYEQYF. The CDR3 DNA sequence: TGTGCCAGCAGCTTGACAGGAACCACCTACGAGCAGTACTTC. The genes are TRBV7-8 and TRBJ2-7; perhaps TRBD1 as D (6 bases). With 3 bases removed from V and 2 bases from J, the gap between germline ends came to 11 bases. Germline V gives CDR1 SGHVS, CDR2 FQNEAQ. The CDR3 totals 14 residues.

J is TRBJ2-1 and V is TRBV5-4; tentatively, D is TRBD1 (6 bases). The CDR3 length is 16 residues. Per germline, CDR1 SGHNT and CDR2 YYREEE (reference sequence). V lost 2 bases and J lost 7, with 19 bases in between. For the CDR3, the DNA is TGTGCCAGCAGCTTACCAGGGGACATGACCCCGAATGAGCAGTTCTTC. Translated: CASSLPGDMTPNEQFF.

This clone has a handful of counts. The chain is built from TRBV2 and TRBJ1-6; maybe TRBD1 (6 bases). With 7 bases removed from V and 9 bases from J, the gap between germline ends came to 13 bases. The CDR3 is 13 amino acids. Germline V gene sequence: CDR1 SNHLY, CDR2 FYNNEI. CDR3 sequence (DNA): TGTGCCAGCAAGAACAGGGCCGGTTCACCCCTCCACTTT. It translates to CASKNRAGSPLHF.

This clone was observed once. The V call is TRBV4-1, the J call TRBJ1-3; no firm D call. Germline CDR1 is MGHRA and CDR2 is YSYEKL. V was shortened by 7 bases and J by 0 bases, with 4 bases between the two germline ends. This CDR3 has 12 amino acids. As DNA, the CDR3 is TGCGCCAGCACAGGCTCTGGAAACACCATATATTTT. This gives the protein CASTGSGNTIYF.

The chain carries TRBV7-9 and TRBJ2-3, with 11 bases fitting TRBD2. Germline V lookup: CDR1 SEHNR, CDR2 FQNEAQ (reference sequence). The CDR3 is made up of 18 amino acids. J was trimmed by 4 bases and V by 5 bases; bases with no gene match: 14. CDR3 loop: CASSERVLAGGGPDTQYF. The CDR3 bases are TGTGCCAGCAGCGAAAGAGTCTTAGCGGGGGGGGGCCCAGATACGCAGTATTTT.

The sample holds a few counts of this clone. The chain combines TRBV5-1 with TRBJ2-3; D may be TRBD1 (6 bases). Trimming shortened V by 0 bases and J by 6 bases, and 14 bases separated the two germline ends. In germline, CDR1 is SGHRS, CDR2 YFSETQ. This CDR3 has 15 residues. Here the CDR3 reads CASSLEEYRVDTQYF. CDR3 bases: TGCGCCAGCAGCTTGGAGGAATACAGGGTCGATACGCAGTATTTT. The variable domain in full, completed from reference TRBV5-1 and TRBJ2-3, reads KAGVTQTPRYLIKTRGQQVTLSCSPISGHRSVSWYQQTPGQGLQFLFEYFSETQRNKGNFPGRFSGRQFSNSRSEMNVSTLELGDSALYLCASSLEEYRVDTQYFGPGTRLTVL.

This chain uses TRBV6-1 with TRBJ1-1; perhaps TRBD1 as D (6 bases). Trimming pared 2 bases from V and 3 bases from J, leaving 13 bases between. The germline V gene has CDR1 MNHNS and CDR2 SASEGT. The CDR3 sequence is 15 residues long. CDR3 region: CASSETAGADTEAFF. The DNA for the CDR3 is TGTGCCAGCAGTGAAACCGCAGGGGCGGACACTGAAGCTTTCTTT.

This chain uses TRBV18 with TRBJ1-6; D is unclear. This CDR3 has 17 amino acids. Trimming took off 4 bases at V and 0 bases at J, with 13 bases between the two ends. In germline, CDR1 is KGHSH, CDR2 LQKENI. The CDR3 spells CASSLFMRNSYNSPLHF. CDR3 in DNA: TGTGCCAGCTCACTATTTATGCGGAACTCCTATAATTCACCCCTCCACTTT.

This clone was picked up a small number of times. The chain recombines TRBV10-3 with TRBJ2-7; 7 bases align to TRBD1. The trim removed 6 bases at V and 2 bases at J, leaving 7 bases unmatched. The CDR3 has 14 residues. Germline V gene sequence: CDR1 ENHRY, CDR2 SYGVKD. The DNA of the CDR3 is TGTGCCATCAGATACGATGACAGGGCCTACGAGCAGTACTTC. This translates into CAIRYDDRAYEQYF.

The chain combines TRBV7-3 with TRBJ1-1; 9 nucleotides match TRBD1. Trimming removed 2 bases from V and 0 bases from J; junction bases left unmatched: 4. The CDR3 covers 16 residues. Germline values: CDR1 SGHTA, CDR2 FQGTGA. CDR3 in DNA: TGTGCCAGCAGCTTATCAGGGACAGGGATGAACACTGAAGCTTTCTTT. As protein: CASSLSGTGMNTEAFF.

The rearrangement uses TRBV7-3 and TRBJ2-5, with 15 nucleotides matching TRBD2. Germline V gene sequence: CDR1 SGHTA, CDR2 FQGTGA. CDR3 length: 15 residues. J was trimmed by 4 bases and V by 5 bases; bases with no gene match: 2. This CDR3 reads CASSRGLAGGETQYF. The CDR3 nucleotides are TGTGCCAGCAGCAGGGGACTAGCGGGGGGAGAGACCCAGTACTTC. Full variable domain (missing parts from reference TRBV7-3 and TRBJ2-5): GAGVSQTPSNKVTEKGKYVELRCDPISGHTALYWYRQSLGQGPEFLIYFQGTGAADDSGLPNDRFFAVRPEGSVSTLKIQRTERGDSAVYLCASSRGLAGGETQYFGPGTRLLVL.

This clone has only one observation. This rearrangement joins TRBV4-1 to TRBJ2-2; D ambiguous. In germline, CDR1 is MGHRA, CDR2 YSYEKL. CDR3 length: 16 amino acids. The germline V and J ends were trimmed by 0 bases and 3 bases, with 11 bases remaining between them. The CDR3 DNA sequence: TGCGCCAGCAGCCAAGATGGCGGCCAGTACACCGGGGAGCTGTTTTTT. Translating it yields CASSQDGGQYTGELFF.

In DNA, the CDR3 is TGTGCCATCAGTGGGGGAGGAGGCCAAGAGACCCAGTACTTC. It translates to CAISGGGGQETQYF. The chain joins TRBV10-3 to TRBJ2-5; TRBD2 might be the D (6 bases). The V end was cut by 4 bases, the J end by 1 base, with 10 bases between. The CDR3 is 14 amino acids. The germline gives CDR1 ENHRY, CDR2 SYGVKD.

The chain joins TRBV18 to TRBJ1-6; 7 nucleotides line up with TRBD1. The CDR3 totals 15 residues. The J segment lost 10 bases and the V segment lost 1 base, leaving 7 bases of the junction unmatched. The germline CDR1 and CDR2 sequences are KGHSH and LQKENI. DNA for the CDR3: TGTGCCAGCTCACCACGACAGGGAATGGTCTCACCCCTCCACTTT. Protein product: CASSPRQGMVSPLHF. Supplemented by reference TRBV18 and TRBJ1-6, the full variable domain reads NAGVMQNPRHLVRRRGQEARLRCSPMKGHSHVYWYRQLPEEGLKFMVYLQKENIIDESGMPKERFSAEFPKEGPSILRIQQVVRGDSAAYFCASSPRQGMVSPLHFGNGTRLTVT.

The CDR3 bases are TGCGCCAGCAGCCGGAGCGTAGCAAGCACAGATACGCAGTATTTT. This translates into CASSRSVASTDTQYF. The V gene is TRBV4-3, the J gene TRBJ2-3; D ambiguous. CDR1 is LGHNA, CDR2 YSLEER, per germline. The CDR3 loop spans 15 amino acids. V was trimmed by 4 bases and J by 0 bases, leaving 11 bases between them.

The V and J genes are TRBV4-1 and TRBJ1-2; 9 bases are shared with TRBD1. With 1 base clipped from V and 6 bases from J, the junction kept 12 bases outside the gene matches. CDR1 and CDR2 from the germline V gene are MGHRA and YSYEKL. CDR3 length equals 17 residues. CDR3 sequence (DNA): TGCGCCAGCAGCCAAGTATGGACAGGGGCTGTGGGGGATGGCTACACCTTC. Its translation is CASSQVWTGAVGDGYTF.

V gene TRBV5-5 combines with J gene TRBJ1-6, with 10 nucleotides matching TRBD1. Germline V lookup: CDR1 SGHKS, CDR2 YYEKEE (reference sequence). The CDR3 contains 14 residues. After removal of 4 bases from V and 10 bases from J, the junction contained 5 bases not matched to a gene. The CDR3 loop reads CASSPGTGESPLHF. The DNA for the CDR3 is TGTGCCAGCAGCCCCGGGACAGGGGAGTCACCCCTCCACTTT.

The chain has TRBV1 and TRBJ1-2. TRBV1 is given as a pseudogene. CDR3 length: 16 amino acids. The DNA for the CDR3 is TGCACCAGCAGCACCGGGAGTGAGGTAGCTAACTATGGCTACACCTTC. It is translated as CTSSTGSEVANYGYTF.

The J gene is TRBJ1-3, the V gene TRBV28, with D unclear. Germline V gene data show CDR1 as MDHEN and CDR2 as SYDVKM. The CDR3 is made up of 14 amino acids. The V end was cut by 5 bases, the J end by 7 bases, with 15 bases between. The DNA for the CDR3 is TGTGCCAGCAGTCTTGACCCTCGGCGGAACACCATATATTTT. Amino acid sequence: CASSLDPRRNTIYF.

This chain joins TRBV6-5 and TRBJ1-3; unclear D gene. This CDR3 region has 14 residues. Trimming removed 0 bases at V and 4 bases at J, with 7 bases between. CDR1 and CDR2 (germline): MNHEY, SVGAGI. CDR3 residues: CASSYSGLGNTIYF. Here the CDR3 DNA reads TGTGCCAGCAGTTACTCTGGACTAGGAAACACCATATATTTT.

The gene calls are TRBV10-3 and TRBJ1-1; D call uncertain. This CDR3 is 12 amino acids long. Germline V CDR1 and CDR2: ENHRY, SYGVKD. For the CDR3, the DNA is TGTGCAAGCGGCGGGGATCGCACTGAAGCTTTCTTT. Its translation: CASGGDRTEAFF.

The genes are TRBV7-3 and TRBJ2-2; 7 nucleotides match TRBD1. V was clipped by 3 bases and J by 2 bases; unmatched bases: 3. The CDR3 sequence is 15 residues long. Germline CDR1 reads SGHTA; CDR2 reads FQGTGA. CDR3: CASSFGTENTGELFF. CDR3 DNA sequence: TGTGCCAGCAGCTTTGGGACAGAAAACACCGGGGAGCTGTTTTTT.

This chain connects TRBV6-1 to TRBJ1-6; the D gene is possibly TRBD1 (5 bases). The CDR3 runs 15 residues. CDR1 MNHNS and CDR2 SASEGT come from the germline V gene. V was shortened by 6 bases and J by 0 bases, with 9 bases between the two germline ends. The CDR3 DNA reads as TGTGCCAGCAGCCTAGACAGCTCCTATAATTCACCCCTCCACTTT. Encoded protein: CASSLDSSYNSPLHF.